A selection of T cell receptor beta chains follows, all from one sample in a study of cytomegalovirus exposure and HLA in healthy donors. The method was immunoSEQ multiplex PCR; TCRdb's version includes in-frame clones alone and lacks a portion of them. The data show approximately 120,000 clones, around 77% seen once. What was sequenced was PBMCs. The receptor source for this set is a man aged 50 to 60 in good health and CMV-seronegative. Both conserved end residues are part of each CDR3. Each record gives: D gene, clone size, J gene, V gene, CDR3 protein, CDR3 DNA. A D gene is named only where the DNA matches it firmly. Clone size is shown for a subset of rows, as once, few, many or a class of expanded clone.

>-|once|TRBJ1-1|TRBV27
CASSAGFDSRHTEAFF
TGTGCCAGCAGTGCCGGATTTGACAGCCGACACACTGAAGCTTTCTTT
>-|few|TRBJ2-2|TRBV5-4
CASTLTPGDTGELFF
TGTGCCAGCACCTTGACCCCAGGGGACACCGGGGAGCTGTTTTTT
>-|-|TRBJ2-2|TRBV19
CASSIIEAGEGELFF
TGTGCCAGTAGTATAATCGAGGCGGGTGAAGGGGAGCTGTTTTTT
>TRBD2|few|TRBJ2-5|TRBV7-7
CASSSGLEETQYF
TGTGCTAGCAGCTCGGGACTAGAAGAGACCCAGTACTTC
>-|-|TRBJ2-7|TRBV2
CASSEILKGDYEQYF
TGTGCCAGCAGTGAAATTCTGAAGGGGGACTACGAGCAGTACTTC
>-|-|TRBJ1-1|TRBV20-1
CSARPGGEAFF
TGCAGTGCTAGACCGGGGGGTGAAGCTTTCTTT
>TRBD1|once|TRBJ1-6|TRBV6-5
CASRADRGSSPLHF
TGTGCTAGCAGAGCAGACAGGGGTTCTTCACCCCTCCACTTT
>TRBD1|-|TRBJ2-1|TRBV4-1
CASSQPRQGPLYNEQFF
TGCGCCAGCAGCCAACCAAGACAGGGACCCCTTTACAATGAGCAGTTCTTC
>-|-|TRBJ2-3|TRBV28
CASSFIGVPATDTQYF
TGTGCCAGCAGTTTCATCGGGGTTCCTGCCACAGATACGCAGTATTTT
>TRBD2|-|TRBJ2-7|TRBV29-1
CSATPSGGYEQYF
TGCAGCGCCACACCTAGCGGGGGGTACGAGCAGTACTTC
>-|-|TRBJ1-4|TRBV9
CASSPLGETNEKLFF
TGTGCCAGCAGCCCCCTCGGAGAGACTAATGAAAAACTGTTTTTT
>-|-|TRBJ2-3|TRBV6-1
CASSDPLGLSDTDTQYF
TGTGCCAGCAGTGACCCCTTAGGACTATCAGACACAGATACGCAGTATTTT
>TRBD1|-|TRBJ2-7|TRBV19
CASSSDRGVYQRYEQYF
TGTGCCAGTAGTAGCGACAGGGGAGTATACCAAAGGTACGAGCAGTACTTC
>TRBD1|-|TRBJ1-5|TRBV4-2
CASSHTGGNQPQHF
TGTGCCAGCAGCCATACAGGGGGCAATCAGCCCCAGCATTTT
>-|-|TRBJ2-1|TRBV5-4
CASSLGGTQVQFF
TGTGCCAGCAGCTTGGGCGGGACCCAGGTGCAGTTCTTC
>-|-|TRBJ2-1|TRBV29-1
CSVELVEEQFF
TGCAGCGTGGAACTAGTGGAAGAGCAGTTCTTC
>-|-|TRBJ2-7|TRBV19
CASKEQDYEQYF
TGTGCCAGTAAAGAACAGGACTACGAGCAGTACTTC
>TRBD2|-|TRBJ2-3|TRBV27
CASGPGLGGDTQYF
TGTGCCAGCGGCCCGGGACTAGGGGGGGATACGCAGTATTTT